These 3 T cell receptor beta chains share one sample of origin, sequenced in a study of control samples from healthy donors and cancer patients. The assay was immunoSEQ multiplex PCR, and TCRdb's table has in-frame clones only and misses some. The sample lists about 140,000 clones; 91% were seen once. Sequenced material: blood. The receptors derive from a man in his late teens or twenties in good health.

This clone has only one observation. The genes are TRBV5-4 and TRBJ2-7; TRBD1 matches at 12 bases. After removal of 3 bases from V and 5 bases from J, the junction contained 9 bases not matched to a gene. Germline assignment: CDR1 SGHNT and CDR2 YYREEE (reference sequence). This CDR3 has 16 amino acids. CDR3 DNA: TGTGCCAGCAGCTCCCCCCCCGGGACAGGGGGCGACGAGCAGTACTTC. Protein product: CASSSPPGTGGDEQYF.

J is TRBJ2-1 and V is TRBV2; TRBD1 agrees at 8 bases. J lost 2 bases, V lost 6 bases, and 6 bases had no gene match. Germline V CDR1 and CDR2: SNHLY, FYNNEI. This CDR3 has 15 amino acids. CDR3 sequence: CASREGTGTYNEQFF. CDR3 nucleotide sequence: TGTGCCAGCAGGGAGGGGACAGGAACCTACAATGAGCAGTTCTTC.

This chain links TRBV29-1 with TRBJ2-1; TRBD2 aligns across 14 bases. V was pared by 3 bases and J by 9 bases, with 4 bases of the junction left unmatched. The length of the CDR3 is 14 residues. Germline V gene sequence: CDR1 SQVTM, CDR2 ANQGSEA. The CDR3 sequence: CSVELTSGGVEQFF. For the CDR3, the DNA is TGCAGCGTTGAGTTGACTAGCGGGGGGGTTGAGCAGTTCTTC.